Below, one TCR beta chain is given with its context. Its antigen is unidentified. The data derive from a study of cytomegalovirus exposure and HLA in healthy donors. Overall study results and limits: For cytomegalovirus status, the classifier reportedly gave diagnoses with high specificity and sensitivity. A further, later analysis showed that HLA-associated TCR beta chains (compared with equally common others) were more clonally expanded.

CDR3 length equals 13 residues. The V gene's germline CDR1 is SGHDT and CDR2 YYEEEE. The V and J ends lost 4 bases and 3 bases respectively, with 11 bases between them. The PCR made use of 60 Vbeta and 13 Jbeta primers. Clones were read by immunoSEQ multiplex PCR, and TCRdb kept only the in-frame ones, dropping some. Of 76,000 or so clones listed, over 65% were seen once; the top ten hold 15% to 20%. Source material: PBMCs. The V call is TRBV5-6, the J call TRBJ2-7; perhaps TRBD1 as D (6 bases). This TCR came from a woman between 35 and 50 years old in good health and CMV-seropositive. The CDR3 region has the DNA TGTGCCAGCAGCCGGAAAGGGGGCTACGAGCAGTACTTC. Amino acid sequence: CASSRKGGYEQYF. The full variable domain, in which reference TRBV5-6 and TRBJ2-7 provide the parts outside the CDR3, is DAGVTQSPTHLIKTRGQQVTLRCSPKSGHDTVSWYQQALGQGPQFIFQYYEEEERQRGNFPDRFSGHQFPNYSSELNVNALLLGDSALYLCASSRKGGYEQYFGPGTRLTVT.